Listed here are 25 T cell receptor beta chains from one sample, sequenced in a study of beta chain features in type 1 diabetes. The investigators reverse transcribed all of the isolated RNA, so they sequenced expressed TCRB transcripts. Assay: immunoSEQ multiplex PCR; the TCRdb copy retains only in-frame clones and omits some. The sample holds roughly 450,000 clones; over 11% are singletons and the top ten take 0.03% to 0.04%. Sequencing was done on a sample of naive CD4+ T cells from blood. Receptor source: a man aged 25 to 40 in good health.

The CDR3 coding sequence is TGTGCCAGCAGCGCCGTGCGGGGGGCGGTTCAGTACTTC. It is translated as CASSAVRGAVQYF. The rearrangement links TRBV7-8 to TRBJ2-4; 8 bases map to TRBD2. CDR1 and CDR2 (germline): SGHVS, FQNEAQ. The length of the CDR3 is 13 residues. V trimming: 5 bases; J trimming: 11 bases; junction bases outside the gene matches: 8.

This clone came up a few times. The V gene is TRBV13, the J gene TRBJ2-3; 7 bases map to TRBD1. V was clipped by 5 bases and J by 3 bases; unmatched bases: 8. Germline-derived CDR1 and CDR2 are PRHDT and FYEKMQ (reference sequence). The CDR3 length is 15 residues. CDR3 in DNA: TGTGCCAGCAGCCAACGGACAGGCCAAACAGATACGCAGTATTTT. It translates to CASSQRTGQTDTQYF.

This clone came up a few times. CDR3 coding DNA: TGTGCCTGGAGTGTCCACGTTTACAATGAGCAGTTCTTC. It encodes CAWSVHVYNEQFF. The chain links TRBV30 to TRBJ2-1; no definite D call. CDR1 is GTSNPN and CDR2 is SVGIG in the germline V gene (reference sequence). The CDR3 extends over 13 amino acids. Trimming removed 0 bases from V and 4 bases from J, with 7 bases in between. Looking up the rest from reference TRBV30 and TRBJ2-1 gives the full variable domain: SQTIHQWPATLVQPVGSPLSLECTVEGTSNPNLYWYRQAAGRGLQLLFYSVGIGQISSEVPQNLSASRPQDRQFILSSKKLLLSDSGFYLCAWSVHVYNEQFFGPGTRLTVL.

The V call is TRBV29-1, the J call TRBJ1-2; a weak D match, TRBD1 (5 bases). CDR3 length equals 14 residues. Trimming pared 3 bases from V and 8 bases from J, leaving 19 bases between. CDR1 and CDR2 (germline): SQVTM, ANQGSEA. The CDR3, as DNA: TGCAGCGTTGATTTTGGGGCCCATCTTTCGGGCTACACCTTC. Translation gives CSVDFGAHLSGYTF.

This clone was counted between two and nine times. Other DNA sequences in this specimen translate into the identical CDR3. The rearrangement joins TRBV10-3 to TRBJ1-2; D gene uncertain. Trimming shortened V by 3 bases and J by 4 bases, and 6 bases separated the two germline ends. Germline-derived CDR1 and CDR2 are ENHRY and SYGVKD. The CDR3 consists of 12 residues. The CDR3 loop is CAISEESYGYTF. The CDR3 region has the DNA TGTGCCATCAGTGAAGAGAGCTATGGCTACACCTTC.

V and J are TRBV19 and TRBJ2-4, with a possible D match to TRBD2 (6 bases). The CDR3 extends over 13 amino acids. Between the trimmed V and J ends, which lost 6 bases and 5 bases, there was a span of 11 bases. CDR1 is LNHDA, CDR2 SQIVND, per germline (reference sequence). CDR3 DNA: TGTGCCAGTAGGAACGGGGGTGAAAACATTCAGTACTTC. This gives the protein CASRNGGENIQYF.

This clone was seen only a few times. This rearrangement joins TRBV10-3 to TRBJ2-7, with 7 bases identical to TRBD1. This CDR3 is built from 16 residues. V was pared by 5 bases and J by 2 bases, with 12 bases of the junction left unmatched. The germline CDR1 and CDR2 sequences are ENHRY and SYGVKD. The DNA for the CDR3 is TGTGCCATCAGTAGACACCGGGACAGCCCTACCTACGAGCAGTACTTC. Translating it yields CAISRHRDSPTYEQYF.

In its sample, this clone was seen a few times. The V gene is TRBV28, the J gene TRBJ1-1, with TRBD1 matching 8 bases. The trim removed 4 bases at V and 10 bases at J, leaving 5 bases unmatched. Germline CDR1 is MDHEN and CDR2 is SYDVKM. CDR3 length: 12 residues. The CDR3 nucleotides are TGTGCCAGCAGTTCCGGGGGGACAGGAGCTTTCTTT. Protein: CASSSGGTGAFF.

The chain joins TRBV7-2 to TRBJ2-2, with 8 bases lining up with TRBD1. The CDR3 loop spans 15 amino acids. Germline CDR1 is SGHTA and CDR2 is FQGNSA. V shed 7 bases and J 6 bases; nucleotides not matched to a gene: 10. The CDR3 sequence is CASNRGTVTAGELFF. Written as DNA, the CDR3 is TGTGCCAGCAACAGGGGGACAGTAACCGCCGGGGAGCTGTTTTTT.

CDR3 sequence: CASSRSHRGRYEQYF. The CDR3 DNA is TGTGCCAGCAGCCGCAGTCACAGGGGGCGGTACGAGCAGTACTTC. The chain has TRBV6-5 and TRBJ2-7; 9 positions agree with TRBD1. The junction had 10 bases not matched to a gene; V was cut back by 6 bases and J by 4 bases. Germline CDR1 reads MNHEY; CDR2 reads SVGAGI. This CDR3 is built from 15 residues.

In its sample, this clone was seen a few times. The V and J genes are TRBV7-8 and TRBJ1-2, with D maybe TRBD1 (6 bases). With 5 bases removed from V and 4 bases from J, the gap between germline ends came to 23 bases. This CDR3 is 17 amino acids long. Germline assignment: CDR1 SGHVS and CDR2 FQNEAQ. The CDR3 bases are TGTGCCAGCAGCCTCGAGTGGACAGACGTTATAGGCTATGGCTACACCTTC. Its protein product is CASSLEWTDVIGYGYTF.

This clone was seen a handful of times. DNA of the CDR3: TGTGCCTCCCAAGCGGGAGGCTACGAGCAGTACGTC. It translates to CASQAGGYEQYV. This sequence joins TRBV2 and TRBJ2-7; 9 bases align to TRBD2. The V gene's germline CDR1 is SNHLY and CDR2 FYNNEI. The CDR3 length is 12 residues. The V gene end was trimmed by 11 bases and the J gene end by 3 bases; junction bases not matched to a gene: 5.

The gene calls are TRBV5-4 and TRBJ2-6, with unresolved D. Per germline, CDR1 SGHNT and CDR2 YYREEE (reference sequence). With 0 bases removed from V and 1 base from J, the gap between germline ends came to 11 bases. The CDR3 has 17 amino acids. CDR3 residues: CASSLGVLGSGANVLTF. CDR3 sequence (DNA): TGTGCCAGCAGCTTGGGAGTTCTGGGTTCTGGGGCCAACGTCCTGACTTTC. The full variable domain, in which reference TRBV5-4 and TRBJ2-6 provide the parts outside the CDR3, is ETGVTQSPTHLIKTRGQQVTLRCSSQSGHNTVSWYQQALGQGPQFIFQYYREEENGRGNFPPRFSGLQFPNYSSELNVNALELDDSALYLCASSLGVLGSGANVLTFGAGSRLTVL.

The V and J genes are TRBV7-9 and TRBJ1-2; D is undetermined. Trimming removed 1 base from V and 4 bases from J, with 10 bases in between. Germline values: CDR1 SEHNR, CDR2 FQNEAQ (reference sequence). There are 14 residues in the CDR3. The CDR3 loop reads CASSLDSYSYGYTF. The CDR3 bases are TGTGCCAGCAGCTTAGATAGTTACAGCTATGGCTACACCTTC.

The chain employs TRBV6-1 and TRBJ2-1; 9 bases agree with TRBD2. The CDR3 runs to 15 residues. The germline gives CDR1 MNHNS, CDR2 SASEGT. The V gene end was trimmed by 5 bases and the J gene end by 8 bases; junction bases not matched to a gene: 10. This CDR3 is CASSQKAGGPHEQFF. The CDR3, as DNA: TGTGCCAGCAGTCAAAAGGCGGGGGGGCCACATGAGCAGTTCTTC.

With respect to this clone: Other nucleotide sequences in the sample specify the same CDR3. V and J are TRBV15 and TRBJ1-2; the D is unclear. In germline, CDR1 is LNHNV, CDR2 YYDKDF (reference sequence). With 0 bases removed from V and 2 bases from J, the gap between germline ends came to 4 bases. CDR3 length: 13 amino acids. The CDR3 DNA follows: TGTGCCACCAGCAGAGATTTGAACTATGGCTACACCTTC. Its protein product is CATSRDLNYGYTF.

The CDR3 sequence is CAWSPLGVGGRYNEQFF. The CDR3 bases are TGTGCCTGGAGCCCCTTGGGAGTCGGCGGGAGGTACAATGAGCAGTTCTTC. The chain joins TRBV30 to TRBJ2-1; 8 positions agree with TRBD2. Per the germline V gene, CDR1 is GTSNPN and CDR2 is SVGIG (reference sequence). The junction had 14 bases not matched to a gene; V was cut back by 3 bases and J by 4 bases. The CDR3 has 17 residues.

V gene TRBV7-3 combines with J gene TRBJ2-7, with 8 nucleotides matching TRBD1. The length of the CDR3 is 14 residues. CDR1 and CDR2 from the germline V gene are SGHTA and FQGTGA. V trimming: 4 bases; J trimming: 7 bases; junction bases outside the gene matches: 9. CDR3 loop: CASSSRRQGLEQYV. The CDR3, as DNA: TGTGCCAGCAGCTCCCGTAGACAGGGGCTAGAGCAGTACGTC.

The chain has TRBV7-9 and TRBJ2-3, with D unclear. Germline assignment: CDR1 SEHNR and CDR2 FQNEAQ (reference sequence). V was shortened by 1 base and J by 6 bases, with 5 bases between the two germline ends. This CDR3 has 12 amino acids. The CDR3 here is CASSLGLDTQYF. The CDR3 region has the DNA TGTGCCAGCAGCTTAGGATTGGATACGCAGTATTTT.

This clone was counted a few times. V is TRBV12-5 and J is TRBJ2-5; 7 bases are a match to TRBD2. In germline, CDR1 is LGHNT, CDR2 FRNRAP. The length of the CDR3 is 14 residues. The V gene end was trimmed by 0 bases and the J gene end by 4 bases; junction bases not matched to a gene: 2. CDR3 residues: CASGLVGRVETQYF. The CDR3 DNA sequence: TGTGCTAGTGGTTTGGTAGGGAGGGTAGAGACCCAGTACTTC.

This chain uses TRBV15 with TRBJ2-3, with D uncertain. Germline lookup yields CDR1 LNHNV and CDR2 YYDKDF (reference sequence). Trimming shortened V by 4 bases and J by 6 bases, and 17 bases separated the two germline ends. The CDR3 length is 15 residues. CDR3 residues: CATSNPSDGRDTQYF. The CDR3 region has the DNA TGTGCCACCAGCAACCCTTCGGACGGGCGTGATACGCAGTATTTT.

This chain joins TRBV5-1 and TRBJ2-3, with D possibly matching TRBD1 (6 bases). The CDR3 covers 15 residues. V lost 2 bases and J 0 bases, leaving 10 bases between the germline ends. CDR1 SGHRS and CDR2 YFSETQ come from the germline V gene. DNA for the CDR3: TGCGCCAGCAGCTTTCTACAGGGCAGCACAGATACGCAGTATTTT. It encodes CASSFLQGSTDTQYF.

The rearrangement uses TRBV10-1 and TRBJ2-7; D perhaps matches TRBD1 (5 bases). This CDR3 has 13 amino acids. Deletions cut 10 bases from V and 3 bases from J, with 16 bases between. CDR1 is WNHNN, CDR2 SYGVQD, per germline (reference sequence). The CDR3 sequence: CAKGRQGSYEQYF. CDR3 nucleotide sequence: TGCGCCAAAGGGCGGCAGGGAAGCTACGAGCAGTACTTC.

The chain links TRBV4-3 to TRBJ1-2; possible D gene TRBD1, 6 bases. This CDR3 spans 14 amino acids. Germline V lookup: CDR1 LGHNA, CDR2 YSLEER. The ends were cut back, 1 base at V and 0 bases at J, with 6 bases in the middle. CDR3 in DNA: TGCGCCAGCAGCCAAGGGACAGCTAACTATGGCTACACCTTC. Its protein product is CASSQGTANYGYTF.

The chain is built from TRBV25-1 and TRBJ2-3; D not resolved. The V and J ends lost 7 bases and 7 bases respectively, with 18 bases between them. Per the germline V gene, CDR1 is MGHDK and CDR2 is SYGVNS. The CDR3 runs to 14 residues. CDR3 in amino acids: CASMESPPGYTQYF. CDR3 bases: TGTGCCAGCATGGAAAGCCCTCCCGGATATACGCAGTATTTT.